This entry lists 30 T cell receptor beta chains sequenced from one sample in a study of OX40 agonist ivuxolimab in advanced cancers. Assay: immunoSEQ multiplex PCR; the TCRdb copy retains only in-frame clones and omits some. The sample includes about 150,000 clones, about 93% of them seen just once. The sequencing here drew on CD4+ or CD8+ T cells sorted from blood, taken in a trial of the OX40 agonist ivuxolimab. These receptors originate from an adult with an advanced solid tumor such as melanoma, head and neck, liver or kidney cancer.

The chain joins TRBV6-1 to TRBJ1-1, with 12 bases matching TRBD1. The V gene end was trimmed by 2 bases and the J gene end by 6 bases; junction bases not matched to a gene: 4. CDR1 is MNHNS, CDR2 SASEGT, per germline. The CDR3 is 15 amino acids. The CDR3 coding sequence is TGTGCCAGCAGTGAAATTTGGGACAGGGGGCCTGAAGCTTTCTTT. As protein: CASSEIWDRGPEAFF.

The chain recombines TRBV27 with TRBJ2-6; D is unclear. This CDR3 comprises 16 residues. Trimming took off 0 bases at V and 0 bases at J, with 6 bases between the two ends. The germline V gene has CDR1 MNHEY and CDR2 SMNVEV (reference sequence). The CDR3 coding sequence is TGTGCCAGCAGTTTATCTGAGCACTCTGGGGCCAACGTCCTGACTTTC. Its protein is CASSLSEHSGANVLTF.

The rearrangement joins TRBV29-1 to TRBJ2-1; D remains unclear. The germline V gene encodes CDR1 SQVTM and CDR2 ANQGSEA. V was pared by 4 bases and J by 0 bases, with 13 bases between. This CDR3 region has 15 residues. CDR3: CSVASWSRSYNEQFF. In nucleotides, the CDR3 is TGCAGCGTTGCGTCCTGGAGTCGCTCCTACAATGAGCAGTTCTTC.

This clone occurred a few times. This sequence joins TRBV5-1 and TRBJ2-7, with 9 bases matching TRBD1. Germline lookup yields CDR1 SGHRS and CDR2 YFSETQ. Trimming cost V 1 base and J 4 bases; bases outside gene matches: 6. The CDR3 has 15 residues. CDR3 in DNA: TGCGCCAGCAGCTTGCGACAGGGGGTCGGTTACGAGCAGTACTTC. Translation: CASSLRQGVGYEQYF.

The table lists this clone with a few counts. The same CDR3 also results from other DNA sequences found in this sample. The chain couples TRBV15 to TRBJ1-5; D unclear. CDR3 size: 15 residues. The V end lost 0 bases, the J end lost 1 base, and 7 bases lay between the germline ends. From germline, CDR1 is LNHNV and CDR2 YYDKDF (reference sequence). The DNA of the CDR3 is TGTGCCACCAGCAGAGATCCGGGGAGCAATCAGCCCCAGCATTTT. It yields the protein CATSRDPGSNQPQHF.

The CDR3 here is CASSQEGRGRTSSETQYF. CDR3 nucleotide sequence: TGCGCCAGCAGCCAAGAGGGCAGGGGGAGGACTAGCTCGGAGACCCAGTACTTC. V and J are TRBV4-3 and TRBJ2-5; D is possibly TRBD2 (8 bases). The CDR3 sequence is 18 residues long. CDR1 and CDR2 from the germline V gene are LGHNA and YSLEER. Trimming pared 0 bases from V and 5 bases from J, leaving 22 bases between.

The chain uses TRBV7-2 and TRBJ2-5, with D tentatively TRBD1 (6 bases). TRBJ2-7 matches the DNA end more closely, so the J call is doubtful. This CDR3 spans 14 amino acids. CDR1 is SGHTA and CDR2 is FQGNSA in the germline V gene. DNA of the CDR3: TGTGCCAGCACCCTCACGAGGGGGACCTACGAGCAGTACTTC. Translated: CASTLTRGTYEQYF.

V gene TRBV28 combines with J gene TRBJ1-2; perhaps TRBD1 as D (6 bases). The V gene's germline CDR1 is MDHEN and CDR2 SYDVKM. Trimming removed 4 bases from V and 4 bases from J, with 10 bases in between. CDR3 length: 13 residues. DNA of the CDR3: TGTGCCAGCAGTTCCAGGACAGCCTATGGCTACACCTTC. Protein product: CASSSRTAYGYTF.

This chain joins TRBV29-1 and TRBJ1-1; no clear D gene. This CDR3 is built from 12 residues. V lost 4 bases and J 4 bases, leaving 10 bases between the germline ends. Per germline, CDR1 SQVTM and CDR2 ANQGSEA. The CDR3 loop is CSVGWHSTEAFF. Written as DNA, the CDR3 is TGCAGCGTTGGCTGGCACTCCACTGAAGCTTTCTTT. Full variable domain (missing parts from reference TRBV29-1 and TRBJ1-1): SAVISQKPSRDICQRGTSLTIQCQVDSQVTMMFWYRQQPGQSLTLIATANQGSEATYESGFVIDKFPISRPNLTFSTLTVSNMSPEDSSIYLCSVGWHSTEAFFGQGTRLTVV.

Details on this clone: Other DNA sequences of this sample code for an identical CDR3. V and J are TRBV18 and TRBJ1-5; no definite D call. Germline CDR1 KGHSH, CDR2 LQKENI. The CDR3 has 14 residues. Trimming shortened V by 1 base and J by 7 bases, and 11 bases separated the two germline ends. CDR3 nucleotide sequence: TGTGCCAGCTCACCACGCAACTTGGGACAGCCCCAGCATTTT. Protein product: CASSPRNLGQPQHF. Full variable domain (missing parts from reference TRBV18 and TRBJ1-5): NAGVMQNPRHLVRRRGQEARLRCSPMKGHSHVYWYRQLPEEGLKFMVYLQKENIIDESGMPKERFSAEFPKEGPSILRIQQVVRGDSAAYFCASSPRNLGQPQHFGDGTRLSIL.

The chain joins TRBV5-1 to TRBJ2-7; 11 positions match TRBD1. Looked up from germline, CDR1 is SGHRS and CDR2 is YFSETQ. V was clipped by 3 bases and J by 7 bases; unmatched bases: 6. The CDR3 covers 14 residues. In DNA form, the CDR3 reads TGCGCCAGCAGCTCAGGACAGGGGGCGTGGGAGCAGTACTTC. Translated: CASSSGQGAWEQYF.

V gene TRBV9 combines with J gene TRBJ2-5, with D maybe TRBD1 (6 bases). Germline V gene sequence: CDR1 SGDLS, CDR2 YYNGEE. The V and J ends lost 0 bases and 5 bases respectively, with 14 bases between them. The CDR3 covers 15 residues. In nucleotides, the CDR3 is TGTGCCAGCAGCGTAGTTGGTACAGGGATTGAGACCCAGTACTTC. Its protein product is CASSVVGTGIETQYF.

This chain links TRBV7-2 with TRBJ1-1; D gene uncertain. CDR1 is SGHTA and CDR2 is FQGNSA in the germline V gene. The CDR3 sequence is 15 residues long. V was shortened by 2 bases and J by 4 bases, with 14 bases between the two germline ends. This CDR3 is CASSLIIGSRTEAFF. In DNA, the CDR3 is TGTGCCAGCAGCTTAATCATAGGCTCCCGCACTGAAGCTTTCTTT.

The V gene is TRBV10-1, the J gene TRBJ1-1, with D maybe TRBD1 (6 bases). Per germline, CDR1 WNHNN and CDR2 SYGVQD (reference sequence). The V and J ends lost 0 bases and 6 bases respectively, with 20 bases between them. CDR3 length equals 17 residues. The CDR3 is CASSESGRGAPEPEAFF. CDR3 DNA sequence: TGCGCCAGCAGTGAGTCTGGCAGGGGCGCACCCGAGCCTGAAGCTTTCTTT.

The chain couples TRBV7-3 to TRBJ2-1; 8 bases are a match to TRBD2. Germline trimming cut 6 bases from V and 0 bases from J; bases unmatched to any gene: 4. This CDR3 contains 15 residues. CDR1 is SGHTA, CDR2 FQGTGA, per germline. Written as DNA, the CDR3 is TGTGCCAGCAGTGTGAGCGGGAGCTCCTACAATGAGCAGTTCTTC. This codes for CASSVSGSSYNEQFF.

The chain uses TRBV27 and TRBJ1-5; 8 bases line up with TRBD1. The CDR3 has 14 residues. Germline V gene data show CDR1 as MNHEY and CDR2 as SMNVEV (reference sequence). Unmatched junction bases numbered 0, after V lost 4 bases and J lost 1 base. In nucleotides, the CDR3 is TGTGCCAGCAGTTGGACAGGGAGCAATCAGCCCCAGCATTTT. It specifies CASSWTGSNQPQHF.

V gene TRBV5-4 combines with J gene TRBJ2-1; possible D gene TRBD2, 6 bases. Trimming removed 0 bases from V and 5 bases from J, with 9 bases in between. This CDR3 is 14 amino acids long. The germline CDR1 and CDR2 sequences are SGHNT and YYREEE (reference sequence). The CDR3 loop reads CASSLGGLDNEQFF. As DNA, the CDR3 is TGTGCCAGCAGCTTGGGGGGACTCGACAATGAGCAGTTCTTC. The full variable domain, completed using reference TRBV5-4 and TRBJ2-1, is ETGVTQSPTHLIKTRGQQVTLRCSSQSGHNTVSWYQQALGQGPQFIFQYYREEENGRGNFPPRFSGLQFPNYSSELNVNALELDDSALYLCASSLGGLDNEQFFGPGTRLTVL.

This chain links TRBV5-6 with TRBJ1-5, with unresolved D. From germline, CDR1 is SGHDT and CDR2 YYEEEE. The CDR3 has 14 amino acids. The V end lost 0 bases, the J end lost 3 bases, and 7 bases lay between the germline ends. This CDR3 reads CASSLVGYNQPQHF. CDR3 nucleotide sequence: TGTGCCAGCAGCTTGGTAGGGTACAATCAGCCCCAGCATTTT.

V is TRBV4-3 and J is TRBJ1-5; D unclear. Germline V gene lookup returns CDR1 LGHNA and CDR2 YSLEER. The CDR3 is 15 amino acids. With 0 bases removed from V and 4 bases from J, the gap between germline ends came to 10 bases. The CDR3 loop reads CASSQEGGPNQPQHF. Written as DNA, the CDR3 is TGCGCCAGCAGCCAAGAGGGCGGACCTAATCAGCCCCAGCATTTT.

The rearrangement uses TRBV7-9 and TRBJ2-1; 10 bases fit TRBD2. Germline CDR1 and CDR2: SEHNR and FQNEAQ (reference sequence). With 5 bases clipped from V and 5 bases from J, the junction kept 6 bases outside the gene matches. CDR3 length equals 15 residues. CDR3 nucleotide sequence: TGTGCCAGCAGCCCGGGACTAGCGCCTAACAATGAGCAGTTCTTC. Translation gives CASSPGLAPNNEQFF.

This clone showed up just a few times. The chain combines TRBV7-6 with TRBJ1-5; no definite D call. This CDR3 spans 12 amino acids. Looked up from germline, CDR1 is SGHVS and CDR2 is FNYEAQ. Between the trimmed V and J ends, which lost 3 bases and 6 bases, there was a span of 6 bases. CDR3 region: CASSFLFQPQHF. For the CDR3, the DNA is TGTGCCAGCAGCTTCCTCTTTCAGCCCCAGCATTTT. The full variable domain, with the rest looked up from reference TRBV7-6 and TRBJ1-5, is GAGVSQSPRYKVTKRGQDVALRCDPISGHVSLYWYRQALGQGPEFLTYFNYEAQQDKSGLPNDRFSAERPEGSISTLTIQRTEQRDSAMYRCASSFLFQPQHFGDGTRLSIL.

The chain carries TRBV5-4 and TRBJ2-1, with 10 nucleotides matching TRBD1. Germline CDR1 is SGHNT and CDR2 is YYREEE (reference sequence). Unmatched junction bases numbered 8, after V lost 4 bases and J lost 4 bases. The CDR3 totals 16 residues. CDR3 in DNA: TGTGCCAGCAGCCCTGACGGGACAGGGGCGTACAATGAGCAGTTCTTC. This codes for CASSPDGTGAYNEQFF.

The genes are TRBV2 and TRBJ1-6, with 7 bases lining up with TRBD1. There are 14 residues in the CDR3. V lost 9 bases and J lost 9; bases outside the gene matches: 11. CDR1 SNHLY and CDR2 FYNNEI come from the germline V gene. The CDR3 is CASRYRDRGSPLHF. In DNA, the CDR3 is TGTGCCAGTAGATACCGGGACAGAGGTTCACCCCTCCACTTT.

CDR3 in amino acids: CASSSSGRDPQETQYF. As DNA, the CDR3 is TGTGCCAGCAGCTCGTCCGGGAGGGACCCGCAGGAGACCCAGTACTTC. This rearrangement joins TRBV7-9 to TRBJ2-5; 8 nucleotides agree with TRBD2. Germline-derived CDR1 and CDR2 are SEHNR and FQNEAQ (reference sequence). Unmatched junction bases numbered 12, after V lost 4 bases and J lost 5 bases. The CDR3 is made up of 16 amino acids.

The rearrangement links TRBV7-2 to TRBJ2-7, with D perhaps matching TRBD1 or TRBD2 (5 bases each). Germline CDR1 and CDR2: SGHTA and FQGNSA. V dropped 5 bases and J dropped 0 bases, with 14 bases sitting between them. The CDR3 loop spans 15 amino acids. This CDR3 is CASSPDGGFSYEQYF. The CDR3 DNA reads TGTGCCAGCAGCCCAGATGGGGGATTCTCCTACGAGCAGTACTTC.

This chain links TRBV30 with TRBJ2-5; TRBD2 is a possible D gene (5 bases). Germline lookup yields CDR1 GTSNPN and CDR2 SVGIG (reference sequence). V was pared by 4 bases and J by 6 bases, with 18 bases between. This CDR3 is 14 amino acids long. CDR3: CAWIPGGLGKTQYF. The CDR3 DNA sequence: TGTGCCTGGATCCCAGGTGGCCTCGGGAAGACCCAGTACTTC.

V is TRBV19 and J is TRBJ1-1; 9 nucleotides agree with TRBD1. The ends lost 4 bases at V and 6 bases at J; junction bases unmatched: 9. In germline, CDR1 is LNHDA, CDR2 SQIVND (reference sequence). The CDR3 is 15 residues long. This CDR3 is CASSRGTGLEPEAFF. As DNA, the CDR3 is TGTGCCAGTAGTAGGGGGACAGGGTTGGAACCTGAAGCTTTCTTT. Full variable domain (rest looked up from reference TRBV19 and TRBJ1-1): DGGITQSPKYLFRKEGQNVTLSCEQNLNHDAMYWYRQDPGQGLRLIYYSQIVNDFQKGDIAEGYSVSREKKESFPLTVTSAQKNPTAFYLCASSRGTGLEPEAFFGQGTRLTVV.

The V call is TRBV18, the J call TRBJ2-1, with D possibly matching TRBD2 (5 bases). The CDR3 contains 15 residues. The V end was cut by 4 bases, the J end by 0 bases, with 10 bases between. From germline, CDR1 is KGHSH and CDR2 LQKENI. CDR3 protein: CASSLTTYSYNEQFF. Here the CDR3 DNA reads TGTGCCAGCTCACTGACTACATACTCCTACAATGAGCAGTTCTTC.

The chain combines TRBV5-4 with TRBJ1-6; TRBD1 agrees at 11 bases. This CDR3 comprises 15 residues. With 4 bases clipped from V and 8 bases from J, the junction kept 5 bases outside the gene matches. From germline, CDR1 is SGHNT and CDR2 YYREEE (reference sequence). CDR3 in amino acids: CASSPGQGVYSPLHF. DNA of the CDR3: TGTGCCAGCAGCCCGGGACAGGGGGTTTATTCACCCCTCCACTTT.

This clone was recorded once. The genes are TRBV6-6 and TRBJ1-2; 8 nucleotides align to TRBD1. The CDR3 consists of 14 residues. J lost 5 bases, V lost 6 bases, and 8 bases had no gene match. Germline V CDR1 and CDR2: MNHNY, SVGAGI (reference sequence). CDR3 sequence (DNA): TGTGCCAGCAGCCGTCAGGGGGCAGAGTATGGCTACACCTTC. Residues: CASSRQGAEYGYTF.